This TCR beta chain was documented in a study of cytomegalovirus exposure and HLA in healthy donors. A multiplex PCR was run with 60 Vbeta primers and 13 Jbeta primers. Assay used: immunoSEQ multiplex PCR; TCRdb lists only in-frame clones, some missing. The profile shows 90,000 to 100,000 clones, around 77% of them singletons. Study-wide results and caveats: There were some V segments, including TRBV6-2 and TRBV6-3, excluded as indistinguishable.

Trimming pared 7 bases from V and 4 bases from J, leaving 20 bases between. Germline assignment: CDR1 SGHDT and CDR2 YYEEEE. The CDR3 length is 15 residues. With regard to this clone: As yet, its antigen is unknown.

The genes are TRBV5-6 and TRBJ1-2; D uncertain. Sequences were obtained from PBMCs. The source is a female donor in good health and CMV-seronegative. CDR3 nucleotide sequence: TGTGCCAGCTCTACCGATCTCAATTTCCTCTATGGCTACACCTTC. It codes for CASSTDLNFLYGYTF.